A selection of T cell receptor beta chains follows, all from one sample in a study of blood T cells in healthy people across ages. A single record per CDR3 protein comes from TCRdb applying MiXCR to the 5' RACE reads. The sample contains about 1,400,000 distinct CDR3 sequences, roughly 59% of which appear only once. Sequenced material: blood. The receptors were sampled from a young man in good health. The CDR3 runs from the conserved cysteine through the conserved F or W. D genes are given only for firm matches. Size is stated for part of the rows, as once, few or many counts, or as a class when the clone is expanded.

13,NA,TRBJ2-1,TRBV7-9,NA,TGTGCCAGCATCCACAGGGATAGCAATGAGCAGTTCTTC,CASIHRDSNEQFF
14,NA,TRBJ2-1,TRBV5-1,TRBD2,TGCGCCAGCAGCTTGGGTGGGGACTACAATGATCAGTTCTTC,CASSLGGDYNDQFF
17,NA,TRBJ2-3,TRBV7-6,TRBD1,TGTGCCAGCAGCTTAGCCTTTACAGGGGGCAGGACAGATACGCAGTATTTT,CASSLAFTGGRTDTQYF
14,NA,TRBJ1-1,TRBV20-1,NA,TGCAGTACCACGGGACACTTCATGAACACTGAAGCTTTCTTT,CSTTGHFMNTEAFF
10,NA,TRBJ1-1,TRBV20-1,NA,TGCAGTGCTAAAAATCCTGAAGCTTTCTTT,CSAKNPEAFF
15,few,TRBJ2-1,TRBV5-1,TRBD1,TGCGCCAGCAGCTTGGATGGGAACAGGGGCGATGAGCAGTTCTTC,CASSLDGNRGDEQFF
14,NA,TRBJ2-3,TRBV6-5,NA,TGTGCCAGCAGTCGGTCCCTTCCCCAGACCGCGCAGTATTTT,CASSRSLPQTAQYF
14,NA,TRBJ2-1,TRBV7-7,NA,TGTGCCAGCAGCTTAGCAGTCGGTCACAATGAGCAGTTCTTC,CASSLAVGHNEQFF
15,NA,TRBJ2-1,TRBV11-2,TRBD2,TGTGCCAGCAGCATTTTAGCGGGGTCTTCTCATGAGCAGTTCTTC,CASSILAGSSHEQFF
15,NA,TRBJ2-7,TRBV2,TRBD2,TGTGCCAGCAGTGAATTTGGCGGGAGTACCTACGAGCAGTACTTC,CASSEFGGSTYEQYF
16,NA,TRBJ2-1,TRBV6-5,NA,TGTGCCAGCAGTTACTATCTAGGGGCTGTCCACAATGAGCAGTTCTTC,CASSYYLGAVHNEQFF
16,NA,TRBJ2-1,TRBV11-2,TRBD1,TGTGCCAGCAGCTTAGGTTGGGGCAGGGGGCAGGATGAGCAGTTCTTC,CASSLGWGRGQDEQFF
15,NA,TRBJ1-1,TRBV25-1,NA,TGTGCCAGCAGTAAGCTGACAGGAGTGAACACTGAAGCTTTCTTT,CASSKLTGVNTEAFF
14,few,TRBJ2-3,TRBV7-2,TRBD2,TGTGCCAGCAGCTTGCGGGGCGGGAGTTATACGCAGTATTTT,CASSLRGGSYTQYF
11,NA,TRBJ2-7,TRBV27,NA,TGTGCCAGCAAATACGCCGGGGAGCAGTACTTC,CASKYAGEQYF
13,few,TRBJ2-2,TRBV29-1,NA,TGCAGCGTTGAGACGGATAACACCGGGGAGCTGTTTTTT,CSVETDNTGELFF
12,NA,TRBJ2-7,TRBV10-3,NA,TGTGCCATCATTCAAAGGGGCTACGAGCAGTACTTC,CAIIQRGYEQYF
13,NA,TRBJ2-7,TRBV29-1,TRBD1,TGCAGCGTTACGGACAGGGGGATATCCGAGCAGTACTTC,CSVTDRGISEQYF
12,NA,TRBJ1-1,TRBV20-1,NA,TGCAGTGCTTGCCCCGGCTTCGCTGAAGCTTTCTTT,CSACPGFAEAFF
15,NA,TRBJ2-1,TRBV3-1,TRBD1,TGTGCCAGCAGCCAGTCCAGGGGGCTGGTGAATGAGCAGTTCTTC,CASSQSRGLVNEQFF
13,NA,TRBJ2-7,TRBV4-3,TRBD2,TGCGCCAGCAGCCAAGGGGAGGGGCTCGAGCAGTACTTC,CASSQGEGLEQYF
16,NA,TRBJ2-7,TRBV4-2,TRBD2,TGTGCCAGCAGCCAAGATCTCGGGACTAGCAACTACGAGCAGTACTTC,CASSQDLGTSNYEQYF
11,NA,TRBJ2-5,TRBV20-1,TRBD2,TGCGGGACTAGCGGGATCGGGGAGCAGTACTTC,CGTSGIGEQYF
14,once,TRBJ2-4,TRBV27,TRBD2,TGTGCCAGCAGTTCTTTATCCGGACTAGCTGATCAGTACTTC,CASSSLSGLADQYF
15,NA,TRBJ1-1,TRBV4-2,NA,TGTGCCAGCAAACCGACTAGGGCCCCGAACACTGAAGCTTTCTTT,CASKPTRAPNTEAFF
15,NA,TRBJ2-7,TRBV7-9,NA,TGTGCCAGCAGCGCTTACAGGGAATTTGACTACGAGCAGTACTTC,CASSAYREFDYEQYF
12,NA,TRBJ2-1,TRBV7-2,NA,TGTGCCAGCAGCCCCTGGACTGGTGAGCAGTTCTTC,CASSPWTGEQFF
15,NA,TRBJ2-2,TRBV3-1,TRBD2,TGTGCCAGCAGCCCCACTAGCGGGAACACCGGGGAGCTGTTTTTT,CASSPTSGNTGELFF
12,NA,TRBJ2-5,TRBV6-1,NA,TGTGCCAGCAACGAGGCCCGGGAGACCCAGTACTTC,CASNEARETQYF
13,NA,TRBJ2-7,TRBV7-2,NA,TGTGCCAGCAGTCCCGATGGGGGTTTGGAGCAGTACTTC,CASSPDGGLEQYF
14,NA,TRBJ2-7,TRBV7-9,NA,TGTGCCAGCAGCTTGCAGGAAAAAACCTACGAGCAGTACTTC,CASSLQEKTYEQYF
17,NA,TRBJ2-3,TRBV29-1,NA,TGCAGCGTTGCGCCCTTTCAGTCGTCAGGGGACACAGATACGCAGTATTTT,CSVAPFQSSGDTDTQYF
18,NA,TRBJ2-3,TRBV10-3,TRBD2,TGTGCCACCACCTCCGATAACCGGGGACTAGCGTACACAGATACGCAGTATTTT,CATTSDNRGLAYTDTQYF